A selection of T cell receptor beta chains follows, all from one sample in a study of T cells in Graves' hyperthyroidism and ophthalmopathy. From the multiplex PCR reads, TCRdb called clonotypes with MiXCR, one entry per CDR3 protein. The sample contains about 260,000 distinct CDR3 sequences, 25% of which appear only once. The specimen was blood. These receptors all stem from a man in his forties with Graves' hyperthyroidism that later progressed to Graves' ophthalmopathy. The CDR3 runs from the conserved cysteine through the conserved F or W. Fields, in order: V gene, J gene, clone size, CDR3 length, CDR3 protein. Clone size is stated in some rows and not others, as once, few, many or a class when expanded.

v_call: TRBV6-2/TRBV6-3
j_call: TRBJ1-5
clone_size: many
cdr3_length: 13
cdr3_aa: CASSKGQGEPQHF

v_call: TRBV5-1
j_call: TRBJ2-2
clone_size: many
cdr3_length: 16
cdr3_aa: CASSPTLAGNTGELFF

v_call: TRBV11-1
j_call: TRBJ2-5
clone_size: NA
cdr3_length: 17
cdr3_aa: CASSPFPGQGGEETQYF

v_call: TRBV28
j_call: TRBJ1-1
clone_size: NA
cdr3_length: 15
cdr3_aa: CASTNINPIQDGAFF

v_call: TRBV28
j_call: TRBJ2-7
clone_size: NA
cdr3_length: 16
cdr3_aa: CASSWRGTSGIYEQYF

v_call: TRBV20-1
j_call: TRBJ2-7
clone_size: NA
cdr3_length: 15
cdr3_aa: CSASGLAGGHYEQYF

v_call: TRBV20-1
j_call: TRBJ2-7
clone_size: many
cdr3_length: 15
cdr3_aa: CSARASSGGIYEQYF

v_call: TRBV6-2/TRBV6-3
j_call: TRBJ2-7
clone_size: NA
cdr3_length: 17
cdr3_aa: CASSYSPQLAGGLEQYF

v_call: TRBV7-9
j_call: TRBJ1-2
clone_size: many
cdr3_length: 13
cdr3_aa: CASSKTGGAAYTF

v_call: TRBV6-4
j_call: TRBJ2-7
clone_size: once
cdr3_length: 16
cdr3_aa: CASSQEGGDSSYEQYF

v_call: TRBV12-3/TRBV12-4
j_call: TRBJ2-7
clone_size: many
cdr3_length: 12
cdr3_aa: CASSLWPGEQYF

v_call: TRBV11-2
j_call: TRBJ2-7
clone_size: many
cdr3_length: 13
cdr3_aa: CASSYDSTYEQYF

v_call: TRBV14
j_call: TRBJ2-7
clone_size: many
cdr3_length: 15
cdr3_aa: CASSQRWGQNYEQYF

v_call: TRBV5-1
j_call: TRBJ1-1
clone_size: many
cdr3_length: 14
cdr3_aa: CASSLVGMGTEAFF

v_call: TRBV14
j_call: TRBJ1-1
clone_size: many
cdr3_length: 13
cdr3_aa: CASSQIWNTEAFF

v_call: TRBV29-1
j_call: TRBJ2-7
clone_size: many
cdr3_length: 15
cdr3_aa: CSVDDPGQGVYEQYF

v_call: TRBV6-5
j_call: TRBJ1-5
clone_size: once
cdr3_length: 14
cdr3_aa: CASSYSGDYQPQHF

v_call: TRBV2
j_call: TRBJ2-7
clone_size: many
cdr3_length: 17
cdr3_aa: CASDSPEGLGETYEQYF

v_call: TRBV20-1
j_call: TRBJ1-5
clone_size: many
cdr3_length: 12
cdr3_aa: CSASRGLRPQHF

v_call: TRBV6-5
j_call: TRBJ2-6
clone_size: NA
cdr3_length: 16
cdr3_aa: CASSLAGGSETNVLTF

v_call: TRBV12-3/TRBV12-4
j_call: TRBJ1-2
clone_size: many
cdr3_length: 14
cdr3_aa: CASSLAALPYGYTF

v_call: TRBV28
j_call: TRBJ2-5
clone_size: few
cdr3_length: 15
cdr3_aa: CASSFRRFHQETQYF

v_call: TRBV19
j_call: TRBJ1-5
clone_size: many
cdr3_length: 14
cdr3_aa: CASTNEGGWQPQHF

v_call: TRBV12-3/TRBV12-4
j_call: TRBJ2-7
clone_size: many
cdr3_length: 13
cdr3_aa: CASSLVQGHEQYF

v_call: TRBV28
j_call: TRBJ2-7
clone_size: NA
cdr3_length: 14
cdr3_aa: CASISSGSFYEQYF

v_call: TRBV6-5
j_call: TRBJ1-2
clone_size: NA
cdr3_length: 14
cdr3_aa: CASRYDRGEYGYTF

v_call: TRBV29-1
j_call: TRBJ2-5
clone_size: NA
cdr3_length: 12
cdr3_aa: CSVWGVEETQYF

v_call: TRBV18
j_call: TRBJ1-5
clone_size: many
cdr3_length: 12
cdr3_aa: CASSNRDQPQHF

v_call: TRBV20-1
j_call: TRBJ2-7
clone_size: many
cdr3_length: 14
cdr3_aa: CSATSGTGRYEQYF

v_call: TRBV29-1
j_call: TRBJ1-2
clone_size: many
cdr3_length: 11
cdr3_aa: CSVADSYGYTF

v_call: TRBV6-2/TRBV6-3
j_call: TRBJ2-5
clone_size: many
cdr3_length: 14
cdr3_aa: CASSLRQDQETQYF

v_call: TRBV7-9
j_call: TRBJ2-7
clone_size: many
cdr3_length: 14
cdr3_aa: CASSYYTDSYEQYF

v_call: TRBV6-5
j_call: TRBJ1-2
clone_size: many
cdr3_length: 15
cdr3_aa: CASSYGGPGKGGYTF

v_call: TRBV7-3
j_call: TRBJ2-5
clone_size: many
cdr3_length: 14
cdr3_aa: CASSLGLAGETQYF

v_call: TRBV12-3/TRBV12-4
j_call: TRBJ1-1
clone_size: NA
cdr3_length: 12
cdr3_aa: CASSPHLAEAFF

v_call: TRBV24-1
j_call: TRBJ2-7
clone_size: NA
cdr3_length: 13
cdr3_aa: CATSEGHSYEQYF

v_call: TRBV6-1
j_call: TRBJ1-1
clone_size: NA
cdr3_length: 15
cdr3_aa: CASRTPGQGNTEAFF

v_call: TRBV3-1
j_call: TRBJ1-2
clone_size: many
cdr3_length: 14
cdr3_aa: CASSQVEGRYGYTF

v_call: TRBV19
j_call: TRBJ1-1
clone_size: many
cdr3_length: 12
cdr3_aa: CASKSLNTEAFF

v_call: TRBV12-3/TRBV12-4
j_call: TRBJ2-4
clone_size: many
cdr3_length: 15
cdr3_aa: CASTRAGEAKNIQYF

v_call: TRBV7-2
j_call: TRBJ2-5
clone_size: NA
cdr3_length: 14
cdr3_aa: CASSRRANQETQYF

v_call: TRBV5-1
j_call: TRBJ1-5
clone_size: NA
cdr3_length: 15
cdr3_aa: CASSLDGQANQPQHF

v_call: TRBV14
j_call: TRBJ2-7
clone_size: many
cdr3_length: 16
cdr3_aa: CASSQARDPSSYEQYF

v_call: TRBV28
j_call: TRBJ2-7
clone_size: NA
cdr3_length: 15
cdr3_aa: CASTTDRDGTYEQYF

v_call: TRBV12-3/TRBV12-4
j_call: TRBJ2-3
clone_size: NA
cdr3_length: 13
cdr3_aa: CASRIRDTDTQYF

v_call: TRBV7-2
j_call: TRBJ1-5
clone_size: NA
cdr3_length: 16
cdr3_aa: CASSLEALNSNQPQHF

v_call: TRBV10-1
j_call: TRBJ2-7
clone_size: many
cdr3_length: 17
cdr3_aa: CASSESQGAMGPGEQYF

v_call: TRBV6-1
j_call: TRBJ2-2
clone_size: NA
cdr3_length: 11
cdr3_aa: CASGGHGELFF

v_call: TRBV30
j_call: TRBJ2-5
clone_size: many
cdr3_length: 14
cdr3_aa: CAWSVLRDGETQYF

v_call: TRBV19
j_call: TRBJ2-7
clone_size: many
cdr3_length: 14
cdr3_aa: CASSISLAGDEQYF

v_call: TRBV2
j_call: TRBJ1-5
clone_size: many
cdr3_length: 13
cdr3_aa: CASRDSSNQPQHF

v_call: TRBV10-3
j_call: TRBJ2-2
clone_size: many
cdr3_length: 16
cdr3_aa: CAISESSRESSGELFF

v_call: TRBV20-1
j_call: TRBJ2-7
clone_size: NA
cdr3_length: 13
cdr3_aa: CSAREDYLLEQYF

v_call: TRBV28
j_call: TRBJ2-2
clone_size: many
cdr3_length: 17
cdr3_aa: CASRLLAGSGNTGELFF

v_call: TRBV29-1
j_call: TRBJ2-5
clone_size: many
cdr3_length: 13
cdr3_aa: CSADRGGWETQYF

v_call: TRBV2
j_call: TRBJ2-7
clone_size: NA
cdr3_length: 13
cdr3_aa: CASSGSEGNEQYF

v_call: TRBV29-1
j_call: TRBJ2-1
clone_size: NA
cdr3_length: 12
cdr3_aa: CSVVERLNEQFF